This T cell receptor beta chain is from a study of blood T cell repertoires in COVID-19. Study-level background: Italy, Spain and the United States were the sources of the convalescent and acute COVID-19 samples. From T cells, B-cell-depleted T cells, or PBMCs came the material, which was cDNA or gDNA.

Study processing details: Amplified reference gene primers provided the basis for estimating nucleated cell counts. Profiling relied on immunoSEQ multiplex PCR, and the TCRdb table lists in-frame clones only, not all of them. The V and J calls and clone size are taken from that table; D and trimming were inferred from the DNA. The sample contains fewer than 150,000 clones, around nine tenths of which appear only once. This clone was recorded a few times. The CDR3 is 13 residues long. Trimming cost V 7 bases and J 7 bases; bases outside gene matches: 5. Germline V gives CDR1 SNHLY, CDR2 FYNNEI. Material for sequencing was peripheral blood. The rearrangement links TRBV2 to TRBJ1-5, with TRBD1 identical over 9 bases. This TCR was sampled from a woman aged 45 to 65 with active or convalescent COVID-19. The CDR3 nucleotides are TGTGCCAGCACCCCCGGGACAGGGCAGCCCCAGCATTTT. This translates into CASTPGTGQPQHF.